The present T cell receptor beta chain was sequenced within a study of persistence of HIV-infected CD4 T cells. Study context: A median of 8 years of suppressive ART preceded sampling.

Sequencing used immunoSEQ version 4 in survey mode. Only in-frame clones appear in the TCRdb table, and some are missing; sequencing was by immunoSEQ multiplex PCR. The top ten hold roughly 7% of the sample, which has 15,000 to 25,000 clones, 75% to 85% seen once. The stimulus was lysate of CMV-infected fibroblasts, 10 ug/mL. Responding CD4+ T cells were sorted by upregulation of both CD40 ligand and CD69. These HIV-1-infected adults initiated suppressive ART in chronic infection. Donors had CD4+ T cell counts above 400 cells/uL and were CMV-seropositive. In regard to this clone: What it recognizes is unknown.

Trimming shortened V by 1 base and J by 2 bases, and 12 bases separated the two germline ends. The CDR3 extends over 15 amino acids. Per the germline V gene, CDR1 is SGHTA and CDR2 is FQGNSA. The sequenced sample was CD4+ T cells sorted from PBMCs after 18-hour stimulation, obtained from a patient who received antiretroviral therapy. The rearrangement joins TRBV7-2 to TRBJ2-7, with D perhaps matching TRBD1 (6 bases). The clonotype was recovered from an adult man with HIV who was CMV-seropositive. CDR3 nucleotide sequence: TGTGCCAGCAGCTTAGGTGGGACATCTACCTACGAGCAGTACTTC. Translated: CASSLGGTSTYEQYF.